A single sample gave rise to the 21 T cell receptor beta chains below, sequenced in a study of T cell responses to AZD1222 COVID-19 vaccine. Produced via immunoSEQ multiplex PCR; TCRdb's table is partial and in-frame only. This table has under 150,000 clones, about 91% appearing once. The sequencing used peripheral blood, collected 28 days after the second AZD1222 dose. The receptor set was obtained from an adult who received the AZD1222 COVID-19 vaccine.

The CDR3 DNA is TGTGCCAGTAGTATAGCAGGGCCGGGCTATGGCTACACCTTC. Its protein is CASSIAGPGYGYTF. V and J are TRBV19 and TRBJ1-2, with D tentatively TRBD1 (5 bases). V was pared by 1 base and J by 4 bases, with 10 bases between. CDR1 and CDR2 from the germline V gene are LNHDA and SQIVND (reference sequence). The CDR3 sequence is 14 residues long. The variable domain in full, with the rest retrieved from reference TRBV19 and TRBJ1-2, is DGGITQSPKYLFRKEGQNVTLSCEQNLNHDAMYWYRQDPGQGLRLIYYSQIVNDFQKGDIAEGYSVSREKKESFPLTVTSAQKNPTAFYLCASSIAGPGYGYTFGSGTRLTVV.

V and J are TRBV19 and TRBJ1-3, with D possibly TRBD1 on 5 matching bases. From germline, CDR1 is LNHDA and CDR2 SQIVND (reference sequence). Trimming cost V 5 bases and J 2 bases, with 19 bases left between them. The CDR3 loop spans 17 amino acids. CDR3 sequence: CASSSLQGSGAGNTIYF. CDR3 nucleotides: TGTGCCAGTAGTTCCCTTCAGGGTTCTGGGGCTGGAAACACCATATATTTT.

V and J are TRBV28 and TRBJ1-6; 9 bases agree with TRBD1. Germline lookup yields CDR1 MDHEN and CDR2 SYDVKM. The CDR3 has 15 residues. With 4 bases clipped from V and 7 bases from J, the junction kept 5 bases outside the gene matches. The CDR3 sequence: CASSSPGQGNSPLHF. CDR3 nucleotide sequence: TGTGCCAGCAGTTCCCCGGGACAGGGAAATTCACCCCTCCACTTT.

This chain connects TRBV6-5 to TRBJ1-1, with a weak D call TRBD1 (5 bases). Trimming pared 5 bases from V and 5 bases from J, leaving 12 bases between. Germline V CDR1 and CDR2: MNHEY, SVGAGI. CDR3 length equals 13 residues. CDR3 nucleotide sequence: TGTGCCAGCAGTCGGGGGGGTGGGACTGAAGCTTTCTTT. The encoded protein is CASSRGGGTEAFF.

This chain links TRBV7-9 with TRBJ2-7; D is undetermined. Trimming pared 0 bases from V and 5 bases from J, leaving 8 bases between. The CDR3 spans 13 residues. From germline, CDR1 is SEHNR and CDR2 FQNEAQ (reference sequence). CDR3 protein: CASSLAYRNEQYF. CDR3 in DNA: TGTGCCAGCAGCTTAGCGTACCGCAACGAGCAGTACTTC. Full variable domain (missing parts from reference TRBV7-9 and TRBJ2-7): DTGVSQNPRHKITKRGQNVTFRCDPISEHNRLYWYRQTLGQGPEFLTYFQNEAQLEKSRLLSDRFSAERPKGSFSTLEIQRTEQGDSAMYLCASSLAYRNEQYFGPGTRLTVT.

V usage is TRBV24-1 and J usage is TRBJ2-3; 10 nucleotides align to TRBD1. V gave up 6 bases and J gave up 4 bases; unmatched junction bases: 3. The CDR3 has 14 residues. Germline values: CDR1 KGHDR, CDR2 SFDVKD. The CDR3 region is CATSQTGGADTQYF. The CDR3 DNA reads TGTGCCACCAGTCAGACAGGGGGCGCAGATACGCAGTATTTT.

The chain combines TRBV6-2 or TRBV6-3 with TRBJ1-5; no clear D. Germline CDR1 reads MNHEY; CDR2 reads SVGEGT. This CDR3 is built from 16 residues. Trimming cost V 4 bases and J 1 base, with 14 bases left between them. Here the CDR3 DNA reads TGTGCCAGCAGTTTCCCGGACCTTTGGAGCAATCAGCCCCAGCATTTT. Translated: CASSFPDLWSNQPQHF.

In its sample, this clone was seen once. V is TRBV6-2 or TRBV6-3 and J is TRBJ2-1, with D unclear. The germline V gene encodes CDR1 MNHEY and CDR2 SVGEGT. The CDR3 consists of 16 residues. The germline V and J ends were trimmed by 4 bases and 2 bases, with 15 bases remaining between them. CDR3 region: CASSFYSRPPYNEQFF. CDR3 nucleotide sequence: TGTGCCAGCAGTTTCTATTCTAGACCCCCCTACAATGAGCAGTTCTTC.

This clone was counted between two and nine times. The rearrangement joins TRBV6-5 to TRBJ1-5, with a tentative D call TRBD1 (6 bases). V was cut by 5 bases and J by 3 bases, with 11 bases left in between. The CDR3 sequence is 14 residues long. Per germline, CDR1 MNHEY and CDR2 SVGAGI. CDR3 bases: TGTGCCAGCAGTCCGGACAGTCCCAATCAGCCCCAGCATTTT. Its translation: CASSPDSPNQPQHF.

The rearrangement uses TRBV6-4 and TRBJ2-4; D possibly uses TRBD1 or TRBD2 (5 bases each). Germline lookup yields CDR1 MRHNA and CDR2 SNTAGT. This CDR3 is 15 amino acids long. Trimming removed 4 bases from V and 2 bases from J, with 12 bases in between. The CDR3 DNA is TGTGCCAGCAGTGTGACCGGGACGACCAAAAACATTCAGTACTTC. It codes for CASSVTGTTKNIQYF.

The rearrangement links TRBV30 to TRBJ1-3; D unclear. This CDR3 is 17 amino acids long. CDR1 is GTSNPN, CDR2 SVGIG, per germline (reference sequence). V dropped 0 bases and J dropped 0 bases, with 15 bases sitting between them. In DNA form, the CDR3 reads TGTGCCTGGAGTGTATACGCGGACGGTTACTCTGGAAACACCATATATTTT. This gives the protein CAWSVYADGYSGNTIYF.

This chain connects TRBV7-3 to TRBJ2-1; possibly TRBD1 for D (6 bases). The CDR3 length is 15 residues. V lost 2 bases to trimming and J lost 4 bases, with 12 bases between them. CDR1 and CDR2 from the germline V gene are SGHTA and FQGTGA. CDR3 in amino acids: CASSLLGGKYNEQFF. CDR3 DNA: TGTGCCAGCAGCTTATTAGGGGGAAAGTACAATGAGCAGTTCTTC.

DNA for the CDR3: TGTGCCAGCAGCCCCAAGGGAGGAGGGGGCGTTAACTATGGCTACACCTTC. Translated: CASSPKGGGGVNYGYTF. This chain joins TRBV9 and TRBJ1-2; TRBD1 aligns across 7 bases. The CDR3 spans 17 residues. V lost 4 bases to trimming and J lost 1 base; unmatched junction nucleotides: 13. CDR1 and CDR2 (germline): SGDLS, YYNGEE.

V gene TRBV19 combines with J gene TRBJ1-5; possibly TRBD1 for D (6 bases). Germline assignment: CDR1 LNHDA and CDR2 SQIVND (reference sequence). The CDR3 totals 13 residues. Trimming left V 5 bases short and J 3 bases short, with 8 bases between. CDR3 nucleotide sequence: TGTGCCAGTAGTGGACAGTTCAATCAGCCCCAGCATTTT. This encodes CASSGQFNQPQHF.

The CDR3 DNA reads TGTGCCAGCAGTTTTCAGGGAGGAAGCACTGAAGCTTTCTTT. Translation gives CASSFQGGSTEAFF. The rearrangement uses TRBV28 and TRBJ1-1; TRBD1 is a possible D gene (5 bases). Germline loops: CDR1 MDHEN, CDR2 SYDVKM. Between the trimmed V and J ends, which lost 3 bases and 4 bases, there was a span of 12 bases. The CDR3 is made up of 14 amino acids.

The chain employs TRBV2 and TRBJ2-2; TRBD2 might be the D (7 bases). The V end was cut by 1 base, the J end by 5 bases, with 11 bases between. Germline V CDR1 and CDR2: SNHLY, FYNNEI. This CDR3 contains 15 residues. The CDR3 spells CASSEVGGGTGELFF. CDR3 in DNA: TGTGCCAGCAGTGAAGTGGGAGGGGGAACCGGGGAGCTGTTTTTT.

This clone has just one count. The V gene is TRBV6-5, the J gene TRBJ1-3; D remains unclear. V was clipped by 5 bases and J by 1 base, with 12 bases between them. This CDR3 has 15 amino acids. In germline, CDR1 is MNHEY, CDR2 SVGAGI. This CDR3 is CASSRRDLSGNTIYF. Written as DNA, the CDR3 is TGTGCCAGCAGTCGGCGCGATCTGTCTGGAAACACCATATATTTT.

The rearrangement uses TRBV6-2 or TRBV6-3 and TRBJ1-2, with 7 bases fitting TRBD1. After removal of 6 bases from V and 8 bases from J, the junction contained 6 bases not matched to a gene. The CDR3 spans 12 residues. From germline, CDR1 is MNHEY and CDR2 SVGEGT. The CDR3 DNA reads as TGTGCCAGCAGCCGACAGGGAGGCGGCTACACCTTC. This encodes CASSRQGGGYTF.

The CDR3 loop reads CASSYSGGGATDTQYF. The CDR3 DNA sequence: TGTGCCAGCAGTTACTCGGGAGGGGGGGCCACAGATACGCAGTATTTT. This chain connects TRBV6-2 or TRBV6-3 to TRBJ2-3, with TRBD2 as a possible D gene (7 bases). V lost 0 bases, J lost 2 bases, and 12 bases lay in between. Germline lookup yields CDR1 MNHEY and CDR2 SVGEGT. The CDR3 has 16 residues.

The chain combines TRBV5-5 with TRBJ1-1; D possibly corresponds to TRBD1 (5 bases). Germline CDR1 is SGHKS and CDR2 is YYEKEE (reference sequence). Trimming shortened V by 2 bases and J by 1 base, and 9 bases separated the two germline ends. The CDR3 totals 14 residues. DNA for the CDR3: TGTGCCAGCAGCTTAGGCGGGACGAACACTGAAGCTTTCTTT. As protein: CASSLGGTNTEAFF.

The chain couples TRBV7-9 to TRBJ1-1; D is uncertain. The CDR3 contains 15 residues. V lost 4 bases and J lost 1, with 13 bases in between. Germline V gene data show CDR1 as SEHNR and CDR2 as FQNEAQ (reference sequence). CDR3 sequence: CASSSYLNRNTEAFF. DNA of the CDR3: TGTGCCAGCAGCTCATACCTTAACAGGAACACTGAAGCTTTCTTT.